This T cell receptor (beta chain) was profiled in a study of CD8 T cells in Susac syndrome. As concerns this clonotype: What it recognizes is unknown.

Study results and caveats: When the CD4+ T cell repertoires of patients with Susac syndrome were examined, they did not show any clonal expansion.

FACS enriched CD8+ TEMRA cells, while bulk CD8+ and CD4+ were negatively isolated. Reverse transcription of 0.5 to 1 ug RNA used random hexamers. Via MiXCR, TCRdb re-called the immunoSEQ multiplex PCR reads, giving one row per CDR3 protein. The sample lists roughly 200,000 distinct CDR3 sequences, 90% to 95% occurring once. The TCR originated in a human donor with Susac syndrome. Material: CD4+ T cells from PBMCs.

The CDR3 region is CAISGGQGSPFFYGYTF. The CDR3 DNA reads TGTGCCATCAGTGGGGGACAGGGGTCCCCTTTCTTTTATGGCTACACCTTC. The chain couples TRBV10-3 to TRBJ1-2; 10 bases align to TRBD1. The germline V gene encodes CDR1 ENHRY and CDR2 SYGVKD. The CDR3 runs 17 residues. Trimming at V came to 4 bases and at J to 5 bases, leaving 13 bases not matched to a gene.